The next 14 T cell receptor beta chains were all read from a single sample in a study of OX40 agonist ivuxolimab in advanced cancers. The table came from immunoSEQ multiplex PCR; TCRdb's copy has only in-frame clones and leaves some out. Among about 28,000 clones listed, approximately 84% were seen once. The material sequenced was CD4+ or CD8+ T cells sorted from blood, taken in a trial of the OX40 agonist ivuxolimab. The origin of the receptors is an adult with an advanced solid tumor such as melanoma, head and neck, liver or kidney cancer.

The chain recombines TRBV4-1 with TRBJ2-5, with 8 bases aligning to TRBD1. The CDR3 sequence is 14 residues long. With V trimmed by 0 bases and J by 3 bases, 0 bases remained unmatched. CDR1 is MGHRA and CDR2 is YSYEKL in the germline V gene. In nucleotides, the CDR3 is TGCGCCAGCAGCCAAGAGGACAGGGAAGAGACCCAGTACTTC. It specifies CASSQEDREETQYF.

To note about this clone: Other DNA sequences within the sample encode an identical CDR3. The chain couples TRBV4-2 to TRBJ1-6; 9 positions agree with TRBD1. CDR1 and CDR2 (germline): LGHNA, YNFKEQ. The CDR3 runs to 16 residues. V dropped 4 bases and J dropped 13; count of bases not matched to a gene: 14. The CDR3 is CASSPNSGTGSSPLHF. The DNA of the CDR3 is TGTGCCAGCAGCCCTAATTCCGGGACAGGGAGTTCGCCCCTCCACTTT.

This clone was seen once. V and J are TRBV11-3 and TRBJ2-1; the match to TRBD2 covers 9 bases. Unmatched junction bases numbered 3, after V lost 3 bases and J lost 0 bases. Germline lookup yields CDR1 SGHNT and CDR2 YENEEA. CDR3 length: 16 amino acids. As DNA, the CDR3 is TGTGCCAGCAGCTTGGATAGCGGGAGCTCCTACAATGAGCAGTTCTTC. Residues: CASSLDSGSSYNEQFF.

CDR3 DNA: TGTGCCAGCAGCACTGGCGTGGTCCCCGCTGGCTATGGCTACACCTTC. This gives the protein CASSTGVVPAGYGYTF. The chain employs TRBV5-6 and TRBJ1-2; D not resolved. CDR3 length: 16 residues. Germline V lookup: CDR1 SGHDT, CDR2 YYEEEE. Deletions cut 4 bases from V and 4 bases from J, with 20 bases between.

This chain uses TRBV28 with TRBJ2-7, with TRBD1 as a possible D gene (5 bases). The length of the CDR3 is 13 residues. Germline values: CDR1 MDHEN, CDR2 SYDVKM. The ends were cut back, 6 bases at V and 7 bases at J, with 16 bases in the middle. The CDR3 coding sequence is TGTGCCAGCAGCCCAGCTCAGGGTTGGGAGCAGTACTTC. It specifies CASSPAQGWEQYF.

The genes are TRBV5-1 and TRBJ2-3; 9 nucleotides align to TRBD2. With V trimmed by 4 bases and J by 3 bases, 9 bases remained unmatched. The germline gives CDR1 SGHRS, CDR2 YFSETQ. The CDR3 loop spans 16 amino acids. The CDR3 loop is CASSPFSGSPTDTQYF. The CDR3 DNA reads TGCGCCAGCAGCCCCTTTAGCGGGAGCCCGACAGATACGCAGTATTTT.

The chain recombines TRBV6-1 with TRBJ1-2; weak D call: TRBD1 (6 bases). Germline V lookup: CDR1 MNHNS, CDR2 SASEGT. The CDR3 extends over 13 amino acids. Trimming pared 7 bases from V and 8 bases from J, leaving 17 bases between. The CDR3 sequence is CASTGITGLGYTF. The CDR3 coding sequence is TGTGCCAGCACGGGCATAACAGGGTTGGGCTACACCTTC.

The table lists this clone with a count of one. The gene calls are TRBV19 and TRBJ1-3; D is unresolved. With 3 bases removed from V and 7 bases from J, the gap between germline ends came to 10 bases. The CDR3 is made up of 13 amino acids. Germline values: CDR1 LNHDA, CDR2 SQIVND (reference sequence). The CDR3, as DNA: TGTGCCAGTAGTATCTTCCCGGGTAACACCATATATTTT. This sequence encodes CASSIFPGNTIYF.

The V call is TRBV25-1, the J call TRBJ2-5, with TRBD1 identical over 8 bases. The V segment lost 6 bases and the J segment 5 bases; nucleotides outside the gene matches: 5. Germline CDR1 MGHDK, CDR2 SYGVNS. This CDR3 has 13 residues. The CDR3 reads CASRDRDGETQYF. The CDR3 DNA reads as TGTGCCAGCAGGGACAGGGATGGGGAGACCCAGTACTTC.

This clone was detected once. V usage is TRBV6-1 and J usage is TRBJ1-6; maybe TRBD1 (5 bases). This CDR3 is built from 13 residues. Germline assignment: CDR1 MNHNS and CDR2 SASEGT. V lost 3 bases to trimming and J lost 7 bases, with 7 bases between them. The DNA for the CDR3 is TGTGCCAGCAGTGATTACAGGAATTCACCCCTCCACTTT. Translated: CASSDYRNSPLHF.

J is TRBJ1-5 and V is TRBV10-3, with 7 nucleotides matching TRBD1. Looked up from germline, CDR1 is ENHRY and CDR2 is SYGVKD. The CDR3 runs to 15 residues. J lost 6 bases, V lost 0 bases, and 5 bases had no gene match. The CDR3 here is CAISESTGTGQPQHF. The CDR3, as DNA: TGTGCCATCAGTGAGTCGACAGGGACGGGTCAGCCCCAGCATTTT.

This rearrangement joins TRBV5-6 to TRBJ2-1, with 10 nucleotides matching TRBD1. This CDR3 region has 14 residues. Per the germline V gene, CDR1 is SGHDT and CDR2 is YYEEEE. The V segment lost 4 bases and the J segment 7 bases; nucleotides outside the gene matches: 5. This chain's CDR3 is CASSPLDRGNEQFF. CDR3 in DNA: TGTGCCAGCAGCCCGCTGGACAGGGGGAATGAGCAGTTCTTC.

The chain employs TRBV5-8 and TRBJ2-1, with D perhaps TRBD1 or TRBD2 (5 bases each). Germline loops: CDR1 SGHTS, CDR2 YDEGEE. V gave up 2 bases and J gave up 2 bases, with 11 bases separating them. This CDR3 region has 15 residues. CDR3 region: CASSLGRGPYNEQFF. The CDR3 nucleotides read TGTGCCAGCAGCTTAGGACGGGGACCCTACAATGAGCAGTTCTTC.

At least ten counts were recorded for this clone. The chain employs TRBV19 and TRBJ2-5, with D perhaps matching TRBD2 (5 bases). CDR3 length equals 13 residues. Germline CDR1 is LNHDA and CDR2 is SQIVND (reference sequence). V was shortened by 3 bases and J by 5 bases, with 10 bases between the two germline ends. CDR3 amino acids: CASSIPSRETQYF. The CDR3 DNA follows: TGTGCCAGTAGTATTCCTAGCAGGGAGACCCAGTACTTC.